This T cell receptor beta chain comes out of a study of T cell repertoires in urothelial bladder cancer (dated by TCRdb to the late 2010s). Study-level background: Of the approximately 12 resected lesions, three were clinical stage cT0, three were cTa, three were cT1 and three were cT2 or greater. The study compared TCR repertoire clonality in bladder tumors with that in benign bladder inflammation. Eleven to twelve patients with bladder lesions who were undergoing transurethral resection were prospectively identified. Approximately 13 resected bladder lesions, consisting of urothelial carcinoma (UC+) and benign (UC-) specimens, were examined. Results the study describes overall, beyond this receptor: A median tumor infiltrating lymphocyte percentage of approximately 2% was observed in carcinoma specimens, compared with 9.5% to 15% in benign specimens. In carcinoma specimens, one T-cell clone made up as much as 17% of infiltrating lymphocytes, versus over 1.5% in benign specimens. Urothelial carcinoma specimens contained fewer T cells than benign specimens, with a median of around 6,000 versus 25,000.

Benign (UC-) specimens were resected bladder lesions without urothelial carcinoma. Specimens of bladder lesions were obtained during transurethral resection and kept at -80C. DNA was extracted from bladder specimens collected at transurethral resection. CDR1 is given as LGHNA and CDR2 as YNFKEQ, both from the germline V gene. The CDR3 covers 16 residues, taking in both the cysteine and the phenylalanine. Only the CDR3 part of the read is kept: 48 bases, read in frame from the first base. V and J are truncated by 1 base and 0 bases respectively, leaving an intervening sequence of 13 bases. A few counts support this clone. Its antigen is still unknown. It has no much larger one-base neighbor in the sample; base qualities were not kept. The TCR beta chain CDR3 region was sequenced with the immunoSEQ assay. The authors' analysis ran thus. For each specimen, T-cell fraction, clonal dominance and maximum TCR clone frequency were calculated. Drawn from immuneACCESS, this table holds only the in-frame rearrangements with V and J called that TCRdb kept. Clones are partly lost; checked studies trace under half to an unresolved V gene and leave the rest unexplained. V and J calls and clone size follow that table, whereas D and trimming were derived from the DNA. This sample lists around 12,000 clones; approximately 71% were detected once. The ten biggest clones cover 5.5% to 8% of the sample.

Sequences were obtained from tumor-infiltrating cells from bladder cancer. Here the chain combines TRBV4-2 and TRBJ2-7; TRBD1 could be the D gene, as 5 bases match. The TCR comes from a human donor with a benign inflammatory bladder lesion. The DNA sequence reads TGTGCCAGCAGCCAAGCACAGGACACCTACTCCTACGAGCAGTACTTC. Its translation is CASSQAQDTYSYEQYF.